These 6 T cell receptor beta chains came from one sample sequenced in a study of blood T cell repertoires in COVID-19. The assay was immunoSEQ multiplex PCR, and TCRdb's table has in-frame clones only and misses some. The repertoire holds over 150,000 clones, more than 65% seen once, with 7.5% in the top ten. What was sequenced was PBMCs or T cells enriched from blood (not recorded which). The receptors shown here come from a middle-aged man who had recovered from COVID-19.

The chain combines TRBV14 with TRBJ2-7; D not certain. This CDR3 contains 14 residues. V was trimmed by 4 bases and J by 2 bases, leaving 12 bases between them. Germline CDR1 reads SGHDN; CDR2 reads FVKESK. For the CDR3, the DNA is TGTGCCAGCAGCCCTAAGAGCTTTCCCTACGAGCAGTACTTC. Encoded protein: CASSPKSFPYEQYF.

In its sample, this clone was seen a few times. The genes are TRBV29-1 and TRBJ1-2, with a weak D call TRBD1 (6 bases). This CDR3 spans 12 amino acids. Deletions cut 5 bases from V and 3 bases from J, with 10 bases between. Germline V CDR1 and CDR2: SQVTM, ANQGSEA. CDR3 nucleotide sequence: TGCAGCGTTAGGGGGAAAGACTATGGCTACACCTTC. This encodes CSVRGKDYGYTF. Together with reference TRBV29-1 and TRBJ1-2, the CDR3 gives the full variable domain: SAVISQKPSRDICQRGTSLTIQCQVDSQVTMMFWYRQQPGQSLTLIATANQGSEATYESGFVIDKFPISRPNLTFSTLTVSNMSPEDSSIYLCSVRGKDYGYTFGSGTRLTVV.

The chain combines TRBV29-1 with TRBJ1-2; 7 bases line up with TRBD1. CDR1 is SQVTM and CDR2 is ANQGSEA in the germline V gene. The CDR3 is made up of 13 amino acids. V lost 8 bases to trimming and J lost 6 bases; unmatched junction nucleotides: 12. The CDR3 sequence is CSLWETGKHGYTF. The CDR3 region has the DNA TGCAGCTTATGGGAGACAGGGAAGCATGGCTACACCTTC. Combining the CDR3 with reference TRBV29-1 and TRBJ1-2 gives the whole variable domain SAVISQKPSRDICQRGTSLTIQCQVDSQVTMMFWYRQQPGQSLTLIATANQGSEATYESGFVIDKFPISRPNLTFSTLTVSNMSPEDSSIYLCSLWETGKHGYTFGSGTRLTVV.

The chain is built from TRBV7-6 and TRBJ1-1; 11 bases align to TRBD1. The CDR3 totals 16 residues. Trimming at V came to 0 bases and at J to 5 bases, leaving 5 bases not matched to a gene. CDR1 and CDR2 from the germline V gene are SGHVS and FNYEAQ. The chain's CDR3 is CASSLAPGQGATEAFF. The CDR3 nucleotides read TGTGCCAGCAGCTTAGCTCCAGGACAGGGGGCGACTGAAGCTTTCTTT.

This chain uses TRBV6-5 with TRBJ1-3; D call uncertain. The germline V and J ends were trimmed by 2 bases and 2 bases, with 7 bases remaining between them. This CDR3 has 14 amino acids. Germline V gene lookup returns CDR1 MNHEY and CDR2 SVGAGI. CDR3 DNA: TGTGCCAGCAGTTACAATGAGGCTGGAAACACCATATATTTT. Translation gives CASSYNEAGNTIYF.

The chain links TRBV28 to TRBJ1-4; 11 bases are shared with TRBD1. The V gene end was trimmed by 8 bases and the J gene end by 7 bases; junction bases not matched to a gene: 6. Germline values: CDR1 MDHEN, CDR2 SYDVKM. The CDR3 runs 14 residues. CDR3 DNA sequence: TGTGCCAGCTTCCGGACAGGGGGCTTTGAAAAACTGTTTTTT. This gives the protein CASFRTGGFEKLFF.